The text below deals with one TCR beta chain. From its re-call of the 5' RACE reads, TCRdb lists each CDR3 protein once, without DNA. The sample's table shows over 200,000 distinct CDR3 sequences. The record originates from a study of monozygotic twins with inflammatory bowel disease. The germline CDR1 and CDR2 sequences are LGHNA and YNFKEQ. The CDR3 is made up of 19 amino acids. The chain has TRBV4-2 and TRBJ2-5; TCRdb calls TRBD1, which cannot be checked without DNA. The sample was blood. This receptor was obtained from a human donor with ulcerative colitis or Crohn's disease, or a healthy co-twin of an affected twin (not recorded which). The CDR3 spells CASSANAQGGWGTQETQYF.